Below, 17 T cell receptor beta chains from the same sample are listed, as sequenced in a study of cytomegalovirus exposure and HLA in healthy donors. This PCR relied on a set of 60 Vbeta primers and 13 Jbeta primers. TCRdb's table, derived via immunoSEQ multiplex PCR, lists solely in-frame clones and lacks some. The sample has some 180,000 clones; 80% to 90% are singletons. The source material was PBMCs. All receptors derive from a girl aged 2-10 years in good health and CMV-seropositive.

This clone was counted between two and nine times. The J gene is TRBJ2-3, the V gene TRBV19; the D gene is possibly TRBD1 (5 bases). Germline V gene sequence: CDR1 LNHDA, CDR2 SQIVND (reference sequence). The CDR3 runs 15 residues. Trimming pared 6 bases from V and 1 base from J, leaving 14 bases between. DNA for the CDR3: TGTGCCAGTAGCCCCGGACACTCGGGCACAGATACGCAGTATTTT. As protein: CASSPGHSGTDTQYF.

The chain carries TRBV7-6 and TRBJ2-1; unclear D gene. Germline values: CDR1 SGHVS, CDR2 FNYEAQ. V was pared by 2 bases and J by 8 bases, with 10 bases between. This CDR3 contains 13 residues. CDR3 sequence reads: CASSLSRVHEQFF. The CDR3 DNA is TGTGCCAGCAGCTTATCCCGGGTTCATGAGCAGTTCTTC.

This clone is a singleton in its sample. This chain joins TRBV28 and TRBJ1-4; D unresolved. There are 13 residues in the CDR3. V lost 7 bases to trimming and J lost 1 base, with 7 bases between them. The germline V gene encodes CDR1 MDHEN and CDR2 SYDVKM. For the CDR3, the DNA is TGTGCCAGCAAGCGAGAAACTAATGAAAAACTGTTTTTT. This gives the protein CASKRETNEKLFF.

The chain uses TRBV14 and TRBJ1-1; no clear D. Germline CDR1 and CDR2: SGHDN and FVKESK. This CDR3 region has 14 residues. The V end lost 1 base, the J end lost 1 base, and 7 bases lay between the germline ends. In nucleotides, the CDR3 is TGTGCCAGCAGCCAAGCAGCAGGGAACACTGAAGCTTTCTTT. Translation: CASSQAAGNTEAFF.

V and J are TRBV9 and TRBJ1-6; D not certain. Germline CDR1 reads SGDLS; CDR2 reads YYNGEE. CDR3 size: 13 residues. V shed 2 bases and J shed 13 bases, with 13 bases lying between them. The CDR3 sequence: CASSVAPIAPLHF. The CDR3 coding sequence is TGTGCCAGCAGCGTCGCCCCCATTGCGCCCCTCCACTTT. The variable domain in full, with the rest retrieved from reference TRBV9 and TRBJ1-6, is DSGVTQTPKHLITATGQRVTLRCSPRSGDLSVYWYQQSLDQGLQFLIQYYNGEERAKGNILERFSAQQFPDLHSELNLSSLELGDSALYFCASSVAPIAPLHFGNGTRLTVT.

For the CDR3, the DNA is TGTGCCAGCAGAAGCGGGGCCTACACAGATACGCAGTATTTT. Amino acid sequence: CASRSGAYTDTQYF. The gene calls are TRBV7-2 and TRBJ2-3, with TRBD2 matching 7 bases. The CDR3 loop spans 14 amino acids. The V gene's germline CDR1 is SGHTA and CDR2 FQGNSA. V lost 6 bases to trimming and J lost 2 bases; unmatched junction nucleotides: 5.

V usage is TRBV11-1 and J usage is TRBJ2-3; 9 positions match TRBD2. V lost 5 bases, J lost 1 base, and 10 bases stayed unmatched. Per germline, CDR1 SGHAT and CDR2 FQDESV (reference sequence). CDR3 length: 17 residues. CDR3 loop: CASSARWREGGTDTQYF. CDR3 sequence (DNA): TGTGCCAGCAGCGCTCGGTGGCGGGAGGGGGGCACAGATACGCAGTATTTT.

V and J are TRBV21-1 and TRBJ1-1; the table's TRBD1 call for D was not verified on the DNA. TRBV21-1 is noted as a pseudogene. This CDR3 has 14 amino acids. The CDR3 loop reads CASSKVYMNTEAFF. For the CDR3, the DNA is TGTGCCAGCAGCAAAGTTTACATGAACACTGAAGCTTTCTTT.

V usage is TRBV28 and J usage is TRBJ1-5, with 9 positions matching TRBD1. With V trimmed by 5 bases and J by 7 bases, 6 bases remained unmatched. This CDR3 is built from 14 residues. Germline V CDR1 and CDR2: MDHEN, SYDVKM. The DNA of the CDR3 is TGTGCCAGCAGTGCGACAGGGGGGATACAGCCCCAGCATTTT. It encodes CASSATGGIQPQHF.

The chain employs TRBV7-2 and TRBJ2-7, with D perhaps TRBD2 (6 bases). CDR3 length equals 12 residues. V was cut by 5 bases and J by 6 bases, with 11 bases left in between. The germline V gene encodes CDR1 SGHTA and CDR2 FQGNSA. This CDR3 reads CASSRRGGEQYF. The CDR3, as DNA: TGTGCCAGCAGCCGGCGGGGTGGCGAGCAGTACTTC.

This sequence joins TRBV18 and TRBJ2-1; TRBD2 matches 7 bases. CDR3 length equals 16 residues. J lost 1 base, V lost 6 bases, and 9 bases had no gene match. CDR1 KGHSH and CDR2 LQKENI come from the germline V gene. CDR3 sequence (DNA): TGTGCCAGCTCGTCACTCCTAGCGGATTCCTACAATGAGCAGTTCTTC. Amino acid sequence: CASSSLLADSYNEQFF.

The rearrangement joins TRBV11-3 to TRBJ2-3; D gene unclear. This CDR3 contains 14 residues. Germline loops: CDR1 SGHNT, CDR2 YENEEA. V lost 1 base and J 1 base, leaving 6 bases between the germline ends. In DNA, the CDR3 is TGTGCCAGCAGCTTAGTCGGTCGCACAGATACGCAGTATTTT. Translating gives CASSLVGRTDTQYF.

The chain links TRBV19 to TRBJ1-1, with D hard to call. The CDR3 covers 14 residues. From germline, CDR1 is LNHDA and CDR2 SQIVND (reference sequence). The V gene lost 6 bases and the J gene lost 5 bases, with 16 bases spanning the gap. The CDR3 reads CASRLDGGGTEAFF. CDR3 nucleotide sequence: TGTGCCAGTAGACTCGACGGCGGCGGGACTGAAGCTTTCTTT.

CDR3 nucleotides: TGTGCCAGCAGCTCGGGACTGGGACCGCCCCAGCATTTT. Amino acid sequence: CASSSGLGPPQHF. The chain combines TRBV13 with TRBJ1-5; tentative D call: TRBD1 (5 bases). V was clipped by 4 bases and J by 9 bases, with 13 bases between them. The length of the CDR3 is 13 residues. Germline V gives CDR1 PRHDT, CDR2 FYEKMQ (reference sequence).

This sequence joins TRBV6-5 and TRBJ2-5; TRBD1 matches 7 bases. Germline CDR1 MNHEY, CDR2 SVGAGI. V shed 5 bases, J shed 5 bases, and the junction held 11 bases outside the gene matches. There are 15 residues in the CDR3. CDR3 protein: CASSGGQARRETQYF. The DNA for the CDR3 is TGTGCCAGCAGTGGAGGACAGGCCCGCAGGGAGACCCAGTACTTC.

J is TRBJ2-7 and V is TRBV10-3, with TRBD1 identical over 8 bases. The germline gives CDR1 ENHRY, CDR2 SYGVKD. J lost 9 bases, V lost 10 bases, and 11 bases had no gene match. This CDR3 region has 12 residues. This chain's CDR3 is CATGTGDRGQYF. The CDR3 DNA follows: TGTGCCACCGGGACAGGTGATCGGGGGCAGTACTTC.

The chain carries TRBV5-5 and TRBJ1-1; TRBD1 matches 7 bases. Germline CDR1 SGHKS, CDR2 YYEKEE (reference sequence). The CDR3 totals 14 residues. The junction had 3 bases not matched to a gene; V was cut back by 3 bases and J by 1 base. In DNA form, the CDR3 reads TGTGCCAGCAGCTCGACAGGGCAGAACACTGAAGCTTTCTTT. Its protein product is CASSSTGQNTEAFF.